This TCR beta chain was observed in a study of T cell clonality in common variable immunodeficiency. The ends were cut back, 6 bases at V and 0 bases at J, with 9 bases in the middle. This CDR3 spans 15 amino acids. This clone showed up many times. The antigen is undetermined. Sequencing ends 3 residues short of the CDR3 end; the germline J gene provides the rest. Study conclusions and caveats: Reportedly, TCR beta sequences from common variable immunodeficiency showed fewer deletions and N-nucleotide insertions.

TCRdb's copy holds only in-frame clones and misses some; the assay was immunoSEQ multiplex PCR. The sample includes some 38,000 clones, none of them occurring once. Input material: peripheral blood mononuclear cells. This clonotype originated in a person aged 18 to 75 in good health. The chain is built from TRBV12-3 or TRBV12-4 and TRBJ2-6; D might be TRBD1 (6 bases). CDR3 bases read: TGTGCCAGCAGGGACAGAACCTCTGGGGCCAACGTC. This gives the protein CASRDRTSGANV. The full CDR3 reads CASRDRTSGANVLTF.